This passage covers 10 T cell receptor beta chains from one sample sequenced in a study of blood T cell repertoires in COVID-19. TCRdb's table, derived via immunoSEQ multiplex PCR, lists solely in-frame clones and lacks some. The sample has 140,000 to 150,000 clones; 88% are singletons. Sequencing used peripheral blood. These receptors came from an older man with acute or convalescent COVID-19.

The chain carries TRBV28 and TRBJ2-2; a weak D match, TRBD2 (5 bases). Trimming left V 6 bases short and J 5 bases short, with 7 bases between. The CDR3 is 12 residues long. The germline CDR1 and CDR2 sequences are MDHEN and SYDVKM. CDR3 in DNA: TGTGCCAGCAGCCGACTAACCGGGGAGCTGTTTTTT. Encoded protein: CASSRLTGELFF. Filled out from reference TRBV28 and TRBJ2-2, the complete variable domain reads DVKVTQSSRYLVKRTGEKVFLECVQDMDHENMFWYRQDPGLGLRLIYFSYDVKMKEKGDIPEGYSVSREKKERFSLILESASTNQTSMYLCASSRLTGELFFGEGSRLTVL.

The V gene is TRBV6-6, the J gene TRBJ1-5; no reliable D call. With 6 bases removed from V and 5 bases from J, the gap between germline ends came to 14 bases. This CDR3 contains 14 residues. The germline V gene encodes CDR1 MNHNY and CDR2 SVGAGI (reference sequence). The CDR3 spells CASSDEQVHQPQHF. CDR3 in DNA: TGTGCCAGCAGCGACGAGCAGGTACATCAGCCCCAGCATTTT.

This clone was recorded only once. V usage is TRBV18 and J usage is TRBJ1-3, with a tentative D call TRBD1 (6 bases). This CDR3 has 16 amino acids. Germline CDR1 and CDR2: KGHSH and LQKENI. V was trimmed by 4 bases and J by 4 bases, leaving 17 bases between them. The CDR3 region has the DNA TGTGCCAGCTCACTTCAAAAGACAGGCGTCGGAAACACCATATATTTT. Residues: CASSLQKTGVGNTIYF.

The J gene is TRBJ1-3, the V gene TRBV6-5, with 11 bases matching TRBD1. This CDR3 comprises 14 residues. Germline V gene sequence: CDR1 MNHEY, CDR2 SVGAGI. J lost 7 bases, V lost 7 bases, and 6 bases had no gene match. CDR3 sequence reads: CASTRTGGLNTIYF. The CDR3 region has the DNA TGTGCCAGCACTAGGACAGGGGGCTTGAACACCATATATTTT.

This chain links TRBV6-4 with TRBJ2-3; 7 bases match TRBD1. From germline, CDR1 is MRHNA and CDR2 SNTAGT. CDR3 length: 16 residues. V lost 3 bases, J lost 3 bases, and 9 bases stayed unmatched. The CDR3, as DNA: TGTGCCAGCAGTGAACGAGACAGGGATGGTACAGATACGCAGTATTTT. It encodes CASSERDRDGTDTQYF.

This sequence joins TRBV6-4 and TRBJ1-6; possible D gene TRBD1, 5 bases. The CDR3 runs to 15 residues. CDR1 and CDR2 from the germline V gene are MRHNA and SNTAGT. Trimming left V 5 bases short and J 5 bases short, with 13 bases between. The CDR3 DNA follows: TGTGCCAGCAGTTCCGGACATTTCGATAATTCACCCCTCCACTTT. This codes for CASSSGHFDNSPLHF.

The chain is built from TRBV19 and TRBJ1-2; 10 bases align to TRBD1. CDR3 size: 15 residues. Per germline, CDR1 LNHDA and CDR2 SQIVND (reference sequence). Trimming at V came to 0 bases and at J to 6 bases, leaving 4 bases not matched to a gene. This CDR3 is CASSIDWTGGNGYTF. The CDR3 nucleotides are TGTGCCAGTAGTATAGACTGGACAGGGGGGAATGGCTACACCTTC. The full variable domain, with the rest looked up from reference TRBV19 and TRBJ1-2, is DGGITQSPKYLFRKEGQNVTLSCEQNLNHDAMYWYRQDPGQGLRLIYYSQIVNDFQKGDIAEGYSVSREKKESFPLTVTSAQKNPTAFYLCASSIDWTGGNGYTFGSGTRLTVV.

V usage is TRBV28 and J usage is TRBJ2-7; no reliable D call. The CDR3 is 13 residues long. The germline CDR1 and CDR2 sequences are MDHEN and SYDVKM. Deletions cut 7 bases from V and 0 bases from J, with 10 bases between. The DNA of the CDR3 is TGTGCCAGCACTGACAAGATCTCCTACGAGCAGTACTTC. This sequence encodes CASTDKISYEQYF.

The chain links TRBV7-6 to TRBJ2-5; 13 bases are shared with TRBD2. J lost 1 base, V lost 5 bases, and 4 bases had no gene match. The CDR3 sequence is 16 residues long. Germline loops: CDR1 SGHVS, CDR2 FNYEAQ. The CDR3 loop reads CASSARLAGGQETQYF. CDR3 nucleotide sequence: TGTGCCAGCAGCGCACGACTAGCGGGGGGCCAAGAGACCCAGTACTTC. The full variable domain, its missing parts supplied by reference TRBV7-6 and TRBJ2-5, is GAGVSQSPRYKVTKRGQDVALRCDPISGHVSLYWYRQALGQGPEFLTYFNYEAQQDKSGLPNDRFSAERPEGSISTLTIQRTEQRDSAMYRCASSARLAGGQETQYFGPGTRLLVL.

The chain is built from TRBV7-2 and TRBJ2-5; 9 bases line up with TRBD2. Germline loops: CDR1 SGHTA, CDR2 FQGNSA. The CDR3 sequence is 15 residues long. The trim removed 5 bases at V and 5 bases at J, leaving 9 bases unmatched. The CDR3 region is CASSRNSGGWETQYF. The CDR3, as DNA: TGTGCCAGCAGCCGGAATAGCGGGGGCTGGGAGACCCAGTACTTC. The complete variable domain, with remaining parts taken from reference TRBV7-2 and TRBJ2-5, reads GAGVSQSPSNKVTEKGKDVELRCDPISGHTALYWYRQSLGQGLEFLIYFQGNSAPDKSGLPSDRFSAERTGGSVSTLTIQRTQQEDSAVYLCASSRNSGGWETQYFGPGTRLLVL.